One and the same sample provided the 25 T cell receptor beta chains below, sequenced in a study of blood T cell repertoires in COVID-19. Assay: immunoSEQ multiplex PCR; the TCRdb copy retains only in-frame clones and omits some. The sample includes about 18,000 clones, approximately 90% of them seen just once. Sequenced input: PBMCs or T cells enriched from blood (not recorded which). These TCRs come from a woman in her thirties who had recovered from COVID-19.

This rearrangement joins TRBV18 to TRBJ1-2; a weak D match, TRBD1 (6 bases). V dropped 2 bases and J dropped 2 bases, with 9 bases sitting between them. The CDR3 sequence is 14 residues long. Germline CDR1 KGHSH, CDR2 LQKENI. CDR3 DNA sequence: TGTGCCAGCTCACCATCCGACAGGAACTATGGCTACACCTTC. This codes for CASSPSDRNYGYTF.

The rearrangement joins TRBV2 to TRBJ2-7; TRBD1 matches at 10 bases. This CDR3 spans 14 amino acids. V was pared by 3 bases and J by 5 bases, with 4 bases of the junction left unmatched. CDR1 SNHLY and CDR2 FYNNEI come from the germline V gene. The CDR3 loop reads CASSDIGQGDEQYF. The DNA of the CDR3 is TGTGCCAGCAGTGATATCGGACAGGGGGACGAGCAGTACTTC.

The DNA of the CDR3 is TGTGCCAGTAGTCGGGTAGGGGAAGAGACCCAGTACTTC. Translated: CASSRVGEETQYF. This chain connects TRBV19 to TRBJ2-5; D may be TRBD1 (5 bases). V was pared by 5 bases and J by 3 bases, with 10 bases between. In germline, CDR1 is LNHDA, CDR2 SQIVND (reference sequence). The CDR3 spans 13 residues. Based on the CDR3 plus reference TRBV19 and TRBJ2-5, the full variable domain is DGGITQSPKYLFRKEGQNVTLSCEQNLNHDAMYWYRQDPGQGLRLIYYSQIVNDFQKGDIAEGYSVSREKKESFPLTVTSAQKNPTAFYLCASSRVGEETQYFGPGTRLLVL.

This clone has just a few counts. V usage is TRBV7-9 and J usage is TRBJ2-3; 10 nucleotides align to TRBD1. V trimming: 5 bases; J trimming: 4 bases; junction bases outside the gene matches: 0. The length of the CDR3 is 13 residues. Per germline, CDR1 SEHNR and CDR2 FQNEAQ (reference sequence). CDR3 amino acids: CASSDRGPDTQYF. The CDR3 DNA reads TGTGCCAGCAGCGACAGGGGGCCAGATACGCAGTATTTT.

The V call is TRBV28, the J call TRBJ1-3; possibly TRBD1 for D (6 bases). CDR1 MDHEN and CDR2 SYDVKM come from the germline V gene. V shed 9 bases and J shed 4 bases, with 19 bases lying between them. This CDR3 comprises 15 residues. The CDR3 DNA reads as TGTGCCAGTCTACGATACCAGGGGCCCGGAAACACCATATATTTT. Its protein product is CASLRYQGPGNTIYF.

This chain connects TRBV4-3 to TRBJ1-2; D is uncertain. The CDR3 has 14 residues. With 0 bases removed from V and 8 bases from J, the gap between germline ends came to 13 bases. The germline V gene has CDR1 LGHNA and CDR2 YSLEER. The chain's CDR3 is CASSQDEGIGGYTF. The CDR3 coding sequence is TGCGCCAGCAGCCAAGATGAGGGAATTGGGGGCTACACCTTC.

The chain has TRBV6-1 and TRBJ2-7; the match to TRBD1 covers 7 bases. This CDR3 has 14 amino acids. CDR1 is MNHNS, CDR2 SASEGT, per germline. Trimming at V came to 6 bases and at J to 1 base, leaving 6 bases not matched to a gene. CDR3 sequence: CASREQGLSYEQYF. The CDR3 nucleotides read TGTGCCAGCAGGGAACAGGGGCTATCCTACGAGCAGTACTTC.

The chain couples TRBV18 to TRBJ2-1, with 10 bases aligning to TRBD2. CDR1 is KGHSH, CDR2 LQKENI, per germline. V trimming: 3 bases; J trimming: 8 bases; junction bases outside the gene matches: 1. The CDR3 has 13 amino acids. CDR3 sequence (DNA): TGTGCCAGCTCACCCCTAGCGGGGGATGAGCAGTTCTTC. This encodes CASSPLAGDEQFF.

The chain recombines TRBV5-4 with TRBJ1-2, with D tentatively TRBD1 (5 bases). From germline, CDR1 is SGHNT and CDR2 YYREEE (reference sequence). CDR3 length: 15 amino acids. Trimming took off 3 bases at V and 3 bases at J, with 15 bases between the two ends. CDR3 coding DNA: TGTGCCAGCAGCTGGAAGTCTGACAGCTACTATGGCTACACCTTC. It yields the protein CASSWKSDSYYGYTF.

The rearrangement joins TRBV12-3 or TRBV12-4 to TRBJ1-1, with D hard to call. Trimming removed 0 bases from V and 1 base from J, with 3 bases in between. The CDR3 covers 13 residues. In nucleotides, the CDR3 is TGTGCCAGCAGTTTAGCCAGGAACACTGAAGCTTTCTTT. It specifies CASSLARNTEAFF.

The chain employs TRBV28 and TRBJ1-5; TRBD1 is a possible D gene (5 bases). The CDR3 runs 15 residues. Germline CDR1 reads MDHEN; CDR2 reads SYDVKM. Trimming removed 3 bases at V and 1 base at J, with 10 bases between. This CDR3 reads CASSFGGLSNQPQHF. The CDR3 nucleotides are TGTGCCAGCAGTTTCGGGGGGTTGAGCAATCAGCCCCAGCATTTT. The full variable domain, completed using reference TRBV28 and TRBJ1-5, is DVKVTQSSRYLVKRTGEKVFLECVQDMDHENMFWYRQDPGLGLRLIYFSYDVKMKEKGDIPEGYSVSREKKERFSLILESASTNQTSMYLCASSFGGLSNQPQHFGDGTRLSIL.

The chain combines TRBV7-2 with TRBJ2-2; 9 bases match TRBD1. CDR3 size: 15 residues. Germline V gene data show CDR1 as SGHTA and CDR2 as FQGNSA. With 5 bases clipped from V and 4 bases from J, the junction kept 5 bases outside the gene matches. The CDR3 spells CASSPGQGVTGELFF. In DNA form, the CDR3 reads TGTGCCAGCAGCCCGGGACAGGGTGTCACCGGGGAGCTGTTTTTT.

This chain joins TRBV21-1 and TRBJ1-4; the listed D gene, TRBD1, was not tested against the DNA. TRBV21-1 is listed as a pseudogene. This CDR3 spans 14 amino acids. The CDR3 DNA sequence: TGTGCCAGCTACAGGAAGGCCATCGATGAAAAACTGTTTTTT. This codes for CASYRKAIDEKLFF.

The V call is TRBV19, the J call TRBJ2-5; D may be TRBD1 (8 bases). The CDR3 has 16 amino acids. CDR1 LNHDA and CDR2 SQIVND come from the germline V gene (reference sequence). Trimming cost V 3 bases and J 2 bases, with 16 bases left between them. The CDR3 bases are TGTGCCAGTAGTATCCCTACAGGGGGGGGTCAAGAGACCCAGTACTTC. As protein: CASSIPTGGGQETQYF. The full variable domain, its missing parts supplied by reference TRBV19 and TRBJ2-5, is DGGITQSPKYLFRKEGQNVTLSCEQNLNHDAMYWYRQDPGQGLRLIYYSQIVNDFQKGDIAEGYSVSREKKESFPLTVTSAQKNPTAFYLCASSIPTGGGQETQYFGPGTRLLVL.

The V gene is TRBV30, the J gene TRBJ1-1; 8 bases agree with TRBD1. The ends lost 0 bases at V and 1 base at J; junction bases unmatched: 1. The CDR3 is made up of 14 amino acids. Germline V CDR1 and CDR2: GTSNPN, SVGIG (reference sequence). CDR3 in DNA: TGTGCCTGGAGTGTAGGACAGGGGAACACTGAAGCTTTCTTT. Translating it yields CAWSVGQGNTEAFF.

V and J are TRBV6-5 and TRBJ2-1; D is unclear. This CDR3 is 14 amino acids long. V shed 10 bases and J shed 6 bases, with 19 bases lying between them. Germline CDR1 and CDR2: MNHEY and SVGAGI. CDR3 sequence (DNA): TGTGCCACCAACCTCGGTTATTCGAGCAATGAGCAGTTCTTC. Protein sequence: CATNLGYSSNEQFF.

The chain joins TRBV19 to TRBJ2-1; TRBD1 agrees at 7 bases. Trimming removed 4 bases from V and 4 bases from J; junction bases left unmatched: 7. The CDR3 is made up of 15 amino acids. Germline lookup yields CDR1 LNHDA and CDR2 SQIVND (reference sequence). CDR3 residues: CASSTPGQVYNEQFF. CDR3 in DNA: TGTGCCAGTAGTACGCCCGGACAGGTTTACAATGAGCAGTTCTTC.

The rearrangement joins TRBV5-4 to TRBJ2-1; 13 nucleotides agree with TRBD2. There are 16 residues in the CDR3. V shed 4 bases and J 9 bases; nucleotides not matched to a gene: 10. CDR1 is SGHNT, CDR2 YYREEE, per germline (reference sequence). CDR3 region: CASSPISGTSGVEQFF. The CDR3 region has the DNA TGTGCCAGCAGCCCCATCTCCGGGACTAGCGGGGTTGAGCAGTTCTTC.

The rearrangement joins TRBV5-1 to TRBJ2-5, with 7 positions matching TRBD1. The CDR3 has 13 amino acids. Trimming at V came to 3 bases and at J to 5 bases, leaving 4 bases not matched to a gene. Germline-derived CDR1 and CDR2 are SGHRS and YFSETQ. CDR3 residues: CASSWTGKETQYF. The CDR3, as DNA: TGCGCCAGCAGCTGGACAGGAAAGGAGACCCAGTACTTC.

The gene calls are TRBV27 and TRBJ1-4; tentatively, D is TRBD1 (6 bases). The V gene's germline CDR1 is MNHEY and CDR2 SMNVEV (reference sequence). The CDR3 is 14 amino acids. Between the trimmed V and J ends, which lost 6 bases and 8 bases, there was a span of 16 bases. The CDR3 DNA follows: TGTGCCAGCAGCCTCGGGACACCACCCGAAAAACTGTTTTTT. This gives the protein CASSLGTPPEKLFF.

The J gene is TRBJ1-5, the V gene TRBV27; D unclear. From germline, CDR1 is MNHEY and CDR2 SMNVEV (reference sequence). V was clipped by 3 bases and J by 3 bases, with 12 bases between them. CDR3 length equals 15 residues. CDR3 protein: CASSLAAGSNQPQHF. In DNA form, the CDR3 reads TGTGCCAGCAGTTTGGCCGCGGGGTCCAATCAGCCCCAGCATTTT.

This chain uses TRBV6-5 with TRBJ2-3, with 10 bases aligning to TRBD2. V was clipped by 4 bases and J by 2 bases; unmatched bases: 3. The CDR3 is 15 amino acids. The germline gives CDR1 MNHEY, CDR2 SVGAGI. DNA for the CDR3: TGTGCCAGCAGTTCCACTAGCGGGGACACAGATACGCAGTATTTT. This encodes CASSSTSGDTDTQYF.

In this sample, this clone turned up once. This chain joins TRBV6-5 and TRBJ2-5; D possibly corresponds to TRBD1 (6 bases). Trimming shortened V by 11 bases and J by 4 bases, and 11 bases separated the two germline ends. The CDR3 loop spans 11 amino acids. Germline V gene lookup returns CDR1 MNHEY and CDR2 SVGAGI. This CDR3 is CAAGARETQYF. CDR3 nucleotides: TGTGCCGCAGGGGCACGAGAGACCCAGTACTTC.

The sample holds a few counts of this clone. CDR3 bases: TGTGCCAGTAGCAGGACAAGCGGGGGGGCCTTAGGCACAGATACGCAGTATTTT. This encodes CASSRTSGGALGTDTQYF. V and J are TRBV19 and TRBJ2-3; 10 nucleotides agree with TRBD2. The germline CDR1 and CDR2 sequences are LNHDA and SQIVND (reference sequence). The CDR3 consists of 18 residues. V was pared by 6 bases and J by 1 base, with 13 bases of the junction left unmatched.

The chain uses TRBV27 and TRBJ1-3, with 8 bases lining up with TRBD1. The germline CDR1 and CDR2 sequences are MNHEY and SMNVEV (reference sequence). The V gene end was trimmed by 5 bases and the J gene end by 7 bases; junction bases not matched to a gene: 10. CDR3 length equals 15 residues. This CDR3 is CASSTTTGGWNTIYF. CDR3 in DNA: TGTGCCAGCAGTACTACAACAGGGGGTTGGAACACCATATATTTT.